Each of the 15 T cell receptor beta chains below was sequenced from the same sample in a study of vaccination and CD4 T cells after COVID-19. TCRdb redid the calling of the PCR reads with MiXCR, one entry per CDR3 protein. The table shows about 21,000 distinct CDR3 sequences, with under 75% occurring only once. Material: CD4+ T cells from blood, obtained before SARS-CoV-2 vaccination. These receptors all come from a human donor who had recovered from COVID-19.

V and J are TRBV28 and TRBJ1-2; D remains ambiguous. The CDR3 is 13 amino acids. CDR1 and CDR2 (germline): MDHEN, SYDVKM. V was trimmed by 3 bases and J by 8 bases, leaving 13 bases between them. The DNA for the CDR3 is TGTGCCAGCAGTTTGAACAGAGCCGGCGGCTACACCTTC. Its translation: CASSLNRAGGYTF.

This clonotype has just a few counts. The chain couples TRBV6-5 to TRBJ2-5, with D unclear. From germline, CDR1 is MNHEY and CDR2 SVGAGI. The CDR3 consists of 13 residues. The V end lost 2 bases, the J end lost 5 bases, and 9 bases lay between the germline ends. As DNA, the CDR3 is TGTGCCAGCAGTTACAGGGCGCCGGAGACCCAGTACTTC. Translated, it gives CASSYRAPETQYF.

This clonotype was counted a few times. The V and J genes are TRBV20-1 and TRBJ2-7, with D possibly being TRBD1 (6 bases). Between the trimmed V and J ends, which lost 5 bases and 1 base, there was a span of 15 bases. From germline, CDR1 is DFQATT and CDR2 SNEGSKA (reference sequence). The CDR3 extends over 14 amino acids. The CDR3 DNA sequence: TGCAGTGCTGAGGCAGGGGATGGGTCCTACGAGCAGTACTTC. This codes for CSAEAGDGSYEQYF.

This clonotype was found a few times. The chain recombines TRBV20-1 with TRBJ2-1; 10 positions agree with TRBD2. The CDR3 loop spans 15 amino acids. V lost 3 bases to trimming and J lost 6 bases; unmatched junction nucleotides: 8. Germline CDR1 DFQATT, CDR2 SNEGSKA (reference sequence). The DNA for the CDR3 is TGCAGTGCTAGGGCTAGCGGGAGTATGGGCAATGAGCAGTTCTTC. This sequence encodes CSARASGSMGNEQFF.

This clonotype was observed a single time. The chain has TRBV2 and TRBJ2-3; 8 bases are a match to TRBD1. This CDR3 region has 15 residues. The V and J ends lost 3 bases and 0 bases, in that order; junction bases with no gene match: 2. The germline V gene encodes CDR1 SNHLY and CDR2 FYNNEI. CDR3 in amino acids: CASSEGQVSTDTQYF. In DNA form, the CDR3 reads TGTGCCAGCAGTGAGGGACAGGTCAGCACAGATACGCAGTATTTT.

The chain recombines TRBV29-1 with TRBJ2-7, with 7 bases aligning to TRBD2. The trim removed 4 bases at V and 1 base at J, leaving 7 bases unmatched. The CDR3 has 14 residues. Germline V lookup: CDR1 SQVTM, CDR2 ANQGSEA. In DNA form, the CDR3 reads TGCAGCGTTGGGCCCGGGGGGAGGTCCTACGAGCAGTACTTC. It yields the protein CSVGPGGRSYEQYF.

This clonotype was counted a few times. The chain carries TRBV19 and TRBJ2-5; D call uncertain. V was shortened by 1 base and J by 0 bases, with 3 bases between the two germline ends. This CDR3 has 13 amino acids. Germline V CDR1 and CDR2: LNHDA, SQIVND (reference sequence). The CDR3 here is CASSIGHQETQYF. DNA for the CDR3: TGTGCCAGTAGTATAGGACACCAAGAGACCCAGTACTTC. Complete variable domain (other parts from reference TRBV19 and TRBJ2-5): DGGITQSPKYLFRKEGQNVTLSCEQNLNHDAMYWYRQDPGQGLRLIYYSQIVNDFQKGDIAEGYSVSREKKESFPLTVTSAQKNPTAFYLCASSIGHQETQYFGPGTRLLVL.

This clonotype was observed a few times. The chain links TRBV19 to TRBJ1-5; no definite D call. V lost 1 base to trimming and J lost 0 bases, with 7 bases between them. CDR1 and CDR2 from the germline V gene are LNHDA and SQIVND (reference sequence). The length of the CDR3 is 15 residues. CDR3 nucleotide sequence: TGTGCCAGTAGTATAGTTGGCAGTAGCAATCAGCCCCAGCATTTT. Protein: CASSIVGSSNQPQHF. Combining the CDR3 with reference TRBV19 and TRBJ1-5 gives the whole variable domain DGGITQSPKYLFRKEGQNVTLSCEQNLNHDAMYWYRQDPGQGLRLIYYSQIVNDFQKGDIAEGYSVSREKKESFPLTVTSAQKNPTAFYLCASSIVGSSNQPQHFGDGTRLSIL.

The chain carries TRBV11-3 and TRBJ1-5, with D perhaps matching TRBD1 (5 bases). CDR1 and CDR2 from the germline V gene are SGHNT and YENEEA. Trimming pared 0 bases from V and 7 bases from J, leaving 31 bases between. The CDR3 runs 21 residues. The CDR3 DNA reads TGTGCCAGCAGCTTAGATCCCACCGCCCCCCAGTCGGGGGGGAAGGACCAGCCCCAGCATTTT. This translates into CASSLDPTAPQSGGKDQPQHF.

The CDR3 DNA reads as TGTGCCAGTCAGACAGTTAATTCACCCCTCCACTTT. Protein sequence: CASQTVNSPLHF. This chain connects TRBV19 to TRBJ1-6; tentative D call: TRBD1 (5 bases). The CDR3 totals 12 residues. The germline CDR1 and CDR2 sequences are LNHDA and SQIVND (reference sequence). Trimming removed 8 bases from V and 6 bases from J, with 8 bases in between.

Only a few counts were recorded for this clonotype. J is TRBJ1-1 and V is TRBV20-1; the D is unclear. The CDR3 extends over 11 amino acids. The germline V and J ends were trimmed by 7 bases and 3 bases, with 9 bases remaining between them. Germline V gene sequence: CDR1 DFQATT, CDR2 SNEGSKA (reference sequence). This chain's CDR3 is CSVPLDTEAFF. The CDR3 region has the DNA TGCAGTGTACCCTTGGACACTGAAGCTTTCTTT.

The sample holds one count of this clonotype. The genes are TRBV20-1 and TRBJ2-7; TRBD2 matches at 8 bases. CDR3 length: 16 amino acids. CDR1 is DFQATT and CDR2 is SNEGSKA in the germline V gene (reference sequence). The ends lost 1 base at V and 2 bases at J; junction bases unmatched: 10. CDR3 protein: CSARAGSGELTYEQYF. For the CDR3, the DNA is TGCAGTGCTAGAGCGGGTAGCGGGGAACTCACCTACGAGCAGTACTTC.

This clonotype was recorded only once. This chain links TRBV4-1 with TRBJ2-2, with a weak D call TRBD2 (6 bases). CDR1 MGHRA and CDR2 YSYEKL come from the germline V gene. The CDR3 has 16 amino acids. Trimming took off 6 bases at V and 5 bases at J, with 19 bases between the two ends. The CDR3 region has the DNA TGCGCCAGCAGTTCACTCGGGGGACGTAGGACCGGGGAGCTGTTTTTT. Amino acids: CASSSLGGRRTGELFF.

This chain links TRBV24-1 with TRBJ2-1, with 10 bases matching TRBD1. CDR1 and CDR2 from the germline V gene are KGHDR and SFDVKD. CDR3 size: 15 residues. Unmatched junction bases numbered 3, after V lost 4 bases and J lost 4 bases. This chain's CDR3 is CATSEGQGRYNEQFF. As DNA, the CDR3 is TGTGCCACCAGTGAGGGACAGGGGCGATACAATGAGCAGTTCTTC.

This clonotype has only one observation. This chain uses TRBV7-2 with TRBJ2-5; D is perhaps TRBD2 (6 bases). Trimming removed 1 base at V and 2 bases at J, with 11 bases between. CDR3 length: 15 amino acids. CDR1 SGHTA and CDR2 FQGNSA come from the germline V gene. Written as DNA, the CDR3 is TGTGCCAGCAGCTTAGGGGGGGAGAGACAAGAGACCCAGTACTTC. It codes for CASSLGGERQETQYF.